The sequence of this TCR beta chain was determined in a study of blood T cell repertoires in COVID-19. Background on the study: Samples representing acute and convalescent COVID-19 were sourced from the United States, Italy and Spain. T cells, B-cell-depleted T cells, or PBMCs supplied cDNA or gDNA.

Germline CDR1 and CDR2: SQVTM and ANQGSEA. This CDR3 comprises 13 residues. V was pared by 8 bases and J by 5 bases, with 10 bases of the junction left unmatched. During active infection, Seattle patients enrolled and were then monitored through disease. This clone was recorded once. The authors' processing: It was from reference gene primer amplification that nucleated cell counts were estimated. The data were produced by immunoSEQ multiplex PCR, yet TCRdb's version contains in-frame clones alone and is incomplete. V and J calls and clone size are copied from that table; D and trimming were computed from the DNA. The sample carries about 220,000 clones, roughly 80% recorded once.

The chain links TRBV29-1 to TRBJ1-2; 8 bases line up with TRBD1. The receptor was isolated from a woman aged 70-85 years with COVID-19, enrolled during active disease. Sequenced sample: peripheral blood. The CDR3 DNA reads TGCAGCTCACGGACAGGGCAGGGTTATGGCTACACCTTC. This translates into CSSRTGQGYGYTF.